These 20 T cell receptor beta chains were all obtained from the same sample, sequenced in a study of blood T cell repertoires in COVID-19. Data came from immunoSEQ multiplex PCR; TCRdb stores just in-frame clones and leaves some out. The sample yields some 490,000 clones, roughly nine tenths seen once. Material for sequencing was PBMCs or T cells enriched from blood (not recorded which). All receptors come from a woman aged 55-70 years who had recovered from COVID-19.

The rearrangement uses TRBV7-2 and TRBJ2-5, with D possibly TRBD1 on 5 matching bases. The CDR3 spans 14 residues. Trimming took 6 bases from V and 3 from J, leaving 14 bases between them. Germline values: CDR1 SGHTA, CDR2 FQGNSA. The CDR3, as DNA: TGTGCCAGCAGTTATCAAAGGGGCGAAGAGACCCAGTACTTC. Residues: CASSYQRGEETQYF.

The chain is built from TRBV10-3 and TRBJ1-2; no clear D. The V gene lost 2 bases and the J gene lost 7 bases, with 8 bases spanning the gap. The CDR3 has 12 amino acids. Per germline, CDR1 ENHRY and CDR2 SYGVKD. The CDR3 here is CAISETRSGYTF. The CDR3 coding sequence is TGTGCCATCAGTGAGACGCGAAGTGGCTACACCTTC.

This sequence joins TRBV6-5 and TRBJ2-7, with D maybe TRBD2 (6 bases). The CDR3 consists of 13 residues. V lost 6 bases and J lost 7, with 16 bases in between. Looked up from germline, CDR1 is MNHEY and CDR2 is SVGAGI. CDR3 DNA sequence: TGTGCCAGCAGCTCAACTGGACTACGTGAGCAGTACGTC. Its protein is CASSSTGLREQYV.

This sequence joins TRBV19 and TRBJ2-7, with a tentative D call TRBD2 (5 bases). This CDR3 comprises 16 residues. The V and J ends lost 2 bases and 2 bases respectively, with 16 bases between them. The germline CDR1 and CDR2 sequences are LNHDA and SQIVND (reference sequence). This chain's CDR3 is CASSIFGEPTTYEQYF. The DNA for the CDR3 is TGTGCCAGTAGTATATTCGGGGAACCAACTACCTACGAGCAGTACTTC.

The chain joins TRBV30 to TRBJ2-3; 7 bases line up with TRBD1. J was trimmed by 0 bases and V by 5 bases; bases with no gene match: 2. The CDR3 extends over 13 amino acids. Germline V gives CDR1 GTSNPN, CDR2 SVGIG (reference sequence). Written as DNA, the CDR3 is TGTGCCTGGTCACAGGGGAGCACAGATACGCAGTATTTT. As protein: CAWSQGSTDTQYF.

A note on this clone: Because the CDR3's place on the DNA is in doubt, the DNA is left out and the CDR3 is given as listed by TCRdb. V usage is TRBV27 and J usage is TRBJ2-2; whether TRBD2, the table's D call, matches the DNA was not checked. Germline CDR1 and CDR2: MNHEY and SMNVEV (reference sequence). The CDR3 has 16 amino acids, counting both end residues. The CDR3 sequence is CASSLAQAGGTGELFF.

This chain links TRBV29-1 with TRBJ1-2; 7 positions match TRBD1. Per germline, CDR1 SQVTM and CDR2 ANQGSEA. V shed 2 bases and J 4 bases; nucleotides not matched to a gene: 10. The CDR3 contains 15 residues. Here the CDR3 DNA reads TGCAGCGTTGAACCGCGGACAGGAACTTTCTATGGCTACACCTTC. Protein sequence: CSVEPRTGTFYGYTF.

CDR3: CASSDRRASPRTGQPQHF. The CDR3 region has the DNA TGTGCCAGCAGTGATCGCCGGGCCTCTCCAAGGACAGGACAGCCCCAGCATTTT. This chain uses TRBV6-1 with TRBJ1-5; 7 bases are a match to TRBD1. Germline CDR1 is MNHNS and CDR2 is SASEGT. The trim removed 3 bases at V and 7 bases at J, leaving 18 bases unmatched. The CDR3 has 18 residues.

The chain couples TRBV6-5 to TRBJ1-1; TRBD1 might be the D (6 bases). From germline, CDR1 is MNHEY and CDR2 SVGAGI. Between the trimmed V and J ends, which lost 6 bases and 1 base, there was a span of 12 bases. CDR3 length equals 14 residues. The CDR3 nucleotides are TGTGCCAGCAGCCGGGGGGCGGGGAACACTGAAGCTTTCTTT. Its protein is CASSRGAGNTEAFF.

The chain has TRBV28 and TRBJ2-2; D may be TRBD1 (5 bases). There are 14 residues in the CDR3. The V end lost 6 bases, the J end lost 5 bases, and 13 bases lay between the germline ends. From germline, CDR1 is MDHEN and CDR2 SYDVKM. CDR3 sequence (DNA): TGTGCCAGCAGAAATACGGCAGGGACCGGGGAGCTGTTTTTT. Translation gives CASRNTAGTGELFF.

This clone has just one count. V is TRBV30 and J is TRBJ2-6; 7 nucleotides line up with TRBD2. The J segment lost 0 bases and the V segment lost 5 bases, leaving 13 bases of the junction unmatched. This CDR3 has 18 amino acids. From germline, CDR1 is GTSNPN and CDR2 SVGIG (reference sequence). CDR3 bases: TGTGCCTGGGGGGAGGGGCGGTCAAGTACCTCTGGGGCCAACGTCCTGACTTTC. It is translated as CAWGEGRSSTSGANVLTF. Based on the CDR3 plus reference TRBV30 and TRBJ2-6, the full variable domain is SQTIHQWPATLVQPVGSPLSLECTVEGTSNPNLYWYRQAAGRGLQLLFYSVGIGQISSEVPQNLSASRPQDRQFILSSKKLLLSDSGFYLCAWGEGRSSTSGANVLTFGAGSRLTVL.

The V gene is TRBV29-1, the J gene TRBJ2-7, with D hard to call. V was clipped by 4 bases and J by 6 bases, with 19 bases between them. Germline lookup yields CDR1 SQVTM and CDR2 ANQGSEA. The CDR3 length is 14 residues. The CDR3 DNA reads as TGCAGCGTTGGCGGTCCCAGCTTGGATAGCGAGCAGTACTTC. It yields the protein CSVGGPSLDSEQYF.

This rearrangement joins TRBV7-8 to TRBJ1-6, with 8 bases that match TRBD1. Trimming removed 5 bases from V and 8 bases from J; junction bases left unmatched: 8. The CDR3 spans 15 residues. Germline loops: CDR1 SGHVS, CDR2 FQNEAQ. The CDR3 nucleotides read TGTGCCAGCAGCCGCGCCAGGGGGCGGGATTCACCCCTCCACTTT. It codes for CASSRARGRDSPLHF.

The V gene is TRBV4-1, the J gene TRBJ2-3; a weak D match, TRBD2 (5 bases). CDR3 length: 16 amino acids. V was clipped by 0 bases and J by 2 bases, with 12 bases between them. The germline V gene has CDR1 MGHRA and CDR2 YSYEKL. CDR3 sequence (DNA): TGCGCCAGCAGCCAAGATGGGCAGGACTTCACAGATACGCAGTATTTT. This translates into CASSQDGQDFTDTQYF.

CDR3 DNA: TGTGCCAGTAGAGCGAGGGACACTGAAGCTTTCTTT. Amino acids: CASRARDTEAFF. This sequence joins TRBV19 and TRBJ1-1; D not resolved. This CDR3 spans 12 amino acids. The V end was cut by 6 bases, the J end by 3 bases, with 8 bases between. Germline V gene sequence: CDR1 LNHDA, CDR2 SQIVND (reference sequence).

To note about this clone: Germline and junction disagree at one end, which may indicate a read error. V gene TRBV29-1 combines with J gene TRBJ1-1, with D possibly being TRBD1 (5 bases). The CDR3 contains 14 residues. Germline V lookup: CDR1 SQVTM, CDR2 ANQGSEA. Here the CDR3 reads CSVEDMSPGREAVF. Here the CDR3 DNA reads TGCAGCGTTGAAGATATGAGCCCGGGCAGGGAGGCGGTTTTT.

The CDR3 DNA sequence: TGTGCCAGCAGCCCGGGACACCAAGGGGGCGAAAAACTGTTTTTT. The encoded protein is CASSPGHQGGEKLFF. The chain recombines TRBV5-4 with TRBJ1-4, with TRBD1 identical over 7 bases. V shed 4 bases and J 8 bases; nucleotides not matched to a gene: 11. In germline, CDR1 is SGHNT, CDR2 YYREEE (reference sequence). CDR3 length: 15 residues.

The chain combines TRBV20-1 with TRBJ1-2, with D perhaps matching TRBD1 (6 bases). Germline CDR1 is DFQATT and CDR2 is SNEGSKA (reference sequence). The CDR3 totals 12 residues. V lost 3 bases, J lost 2 bases, and 7 bases lay in between. The CDR3 region is CSASGGNYGYTF. CDR3 DNA sequence: TGCAGTGCTAGTGGGGGCAACTATGGCTACACCTTC.

CDR3 in DNA: TGTGCCAGCAGCTTCCTACGAGATTCACCCCTCCACTTT. This encodes CASSFLRDSPLHF. The rearrangement uses TRBV11-3 and TRBJ1-6; no definite D call. Per germline, CDR1 SGHNT and CDR2 YENEEA. The V end was cut by 3 bases, the J end by 8 bases, with 8 bases between. This CDR3 has 13 residues.

This clone was observed once. The chain employs TRBV5-6 and TRBJ2-7, with 8 positions matching TRBD1. Per germline, CDR1 SGHDT and CDR2 YYEEEE. J gave up 5 bases and V 4 bases, and 8 bases lay outside the gene matches. The CDR3 runs 14 residues. CDR3 sequence reads: CASSPRDRRDEQYF. As DNA, the CDR3 is TGTGCCAGCAGCCCCAGGGACAGGCGGGACGAGCAGTACTTC.